This T cell receptor (beta chain) derives from a study of T cells after yellow fever vaccination. Findings and caveats of the study: Researchers report a weaker secondary response that nonetheless peaked faster, day 5 versus 15.

Each CDR3 protein is one row after TCRdb ran MiXCR on the 5' RACE reads. The sample yields 400,000 or so distinct CDR3 sequences, around 20% seen once. Worth noting for this clonotype: What it binds is not known. Sequence at one end of the junction differs from germline and may be a read error.

The sequence derives from a man aged 18-30 years who received the YFV17D yellow fever vaccine. The specimen was PBMCs, collected before the yellow fever booster vaccination.

CDR3 region: CVPRGYTEQFF. The CDR3 DNA reads as TGCGTCCCCAGGGGGTACACTGAGCAGTTCTTC. The chain carries TRBV5-1 and TRBJ2-1; 7 bases are a match to TRBD1. CDR1 and CDR2 (germline): SGHRS, YFSETQ. The CDR3 extends over 11 amino acids.